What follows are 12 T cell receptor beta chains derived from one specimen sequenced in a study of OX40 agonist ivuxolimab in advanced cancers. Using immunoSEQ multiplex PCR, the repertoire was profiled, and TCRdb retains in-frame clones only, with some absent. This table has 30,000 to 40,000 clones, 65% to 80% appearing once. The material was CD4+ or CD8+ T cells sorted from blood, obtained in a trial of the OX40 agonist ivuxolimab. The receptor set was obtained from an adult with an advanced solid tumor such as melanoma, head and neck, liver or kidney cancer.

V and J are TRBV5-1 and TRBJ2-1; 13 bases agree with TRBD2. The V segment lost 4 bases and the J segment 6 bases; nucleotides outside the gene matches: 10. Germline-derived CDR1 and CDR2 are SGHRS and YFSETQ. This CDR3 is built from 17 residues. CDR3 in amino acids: CASSPGLAGDIRNEQFF. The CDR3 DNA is TGCGCCAGCAGCCCAGGACTAGCGGGGGACATACGCAATGAGCAGTTCTTC.

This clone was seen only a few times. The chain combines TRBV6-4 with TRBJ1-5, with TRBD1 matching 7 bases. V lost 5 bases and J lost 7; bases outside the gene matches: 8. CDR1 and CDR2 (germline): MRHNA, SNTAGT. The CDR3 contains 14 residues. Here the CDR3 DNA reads TGTGCCAGCAGTCCGGGACAGATTTCCCAGCCCCAGCATTTT. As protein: CASSPGQISQPQHF.

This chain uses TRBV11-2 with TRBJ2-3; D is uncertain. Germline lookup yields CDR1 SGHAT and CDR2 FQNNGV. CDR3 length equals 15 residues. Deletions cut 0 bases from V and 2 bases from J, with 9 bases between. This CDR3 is CASSLDETLTDTQYF. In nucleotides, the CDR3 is TGTGCCAGCAGCTTAGATGAGACCCTCACAGATACGCAGTATTTT.

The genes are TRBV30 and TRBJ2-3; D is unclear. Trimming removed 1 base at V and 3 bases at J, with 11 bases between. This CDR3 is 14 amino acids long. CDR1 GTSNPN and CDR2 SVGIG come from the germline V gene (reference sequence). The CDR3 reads CAWSELGRTDTQYF. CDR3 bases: TGTGCCTGGAGTGAGCTAGGGCGGACAGATACGCAGTATTTT.

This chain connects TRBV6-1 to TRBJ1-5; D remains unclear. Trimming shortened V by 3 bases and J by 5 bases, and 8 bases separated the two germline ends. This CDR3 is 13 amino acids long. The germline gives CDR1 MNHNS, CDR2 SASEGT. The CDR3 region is CASSEAGYQPQHF. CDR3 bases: TGTGCCAGCAGTGAGGCGGGGTATCAGCCCCAGCATTTT.

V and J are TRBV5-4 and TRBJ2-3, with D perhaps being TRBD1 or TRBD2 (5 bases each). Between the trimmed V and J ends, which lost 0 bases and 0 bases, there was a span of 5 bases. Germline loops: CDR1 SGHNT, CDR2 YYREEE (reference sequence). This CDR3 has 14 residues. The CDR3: CASSLGGSTDTQYF. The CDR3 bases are TGTGCCAGCAGCTTGGGGGGGAGCACAGATACGCAGTATTTT. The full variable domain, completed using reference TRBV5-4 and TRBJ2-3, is ETGVTQSPTHLIKTRGQQVTLRCSSQSGHNTVSWYQQALGQGPQFIFQYYREEENGRGNFPPRFSGLQFPNYSSELNVNALELDDSALYLCASSLGGSTDTQYFGPGTRLTVL.

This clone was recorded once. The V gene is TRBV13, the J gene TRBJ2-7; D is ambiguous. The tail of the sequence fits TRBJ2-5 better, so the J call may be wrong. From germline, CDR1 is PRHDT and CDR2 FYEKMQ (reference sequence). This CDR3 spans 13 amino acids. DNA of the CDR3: TGTGCCAGCAGCTTAGAGTATTTAGAGACCCAGTACTTC. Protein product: CASSLEYLETQYF.

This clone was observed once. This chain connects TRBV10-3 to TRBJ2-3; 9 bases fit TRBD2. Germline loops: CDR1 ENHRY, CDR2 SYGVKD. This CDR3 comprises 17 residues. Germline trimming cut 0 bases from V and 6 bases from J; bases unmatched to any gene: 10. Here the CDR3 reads CAISESGSGGSRDTQYF. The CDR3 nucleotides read TGTGCCATCAGTGAGTCCGGTAGCGGGGGTAGTAGGGATACGCAGTATTTT.

This CDR3 reads CASGRSLNTEAFF. Here the CDR3 DNA reads TGTGCCAGCGGGAGAAGTTTGAACACTGAAGCTTTCTTT. The rearrangement joins TRBV2 to TRBJ1-1; no reliable D call. V lost 8 bases and J 0 bases, leaving 10 bases between the germline ends. CDR3 size: 13 residues. Germline V lookup: CDR1 SNHLY, CDR2 FYNNEI.

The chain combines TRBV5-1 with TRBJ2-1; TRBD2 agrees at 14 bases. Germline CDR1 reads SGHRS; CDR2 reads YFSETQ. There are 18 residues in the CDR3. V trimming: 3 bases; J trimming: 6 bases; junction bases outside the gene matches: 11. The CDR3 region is CASSSRLAGGPAFNEQFF. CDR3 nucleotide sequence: TGCGCCAGCAGCTCCCGACTAGCGGGGGGGCCCGCTTTCAATGAGCAGTTCTTC.

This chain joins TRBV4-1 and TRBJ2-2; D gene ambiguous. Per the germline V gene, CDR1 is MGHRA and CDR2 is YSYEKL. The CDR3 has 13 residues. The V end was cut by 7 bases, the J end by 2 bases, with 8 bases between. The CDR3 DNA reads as TGCGCCAGCACCTCCCTAAACACCGGGGAGCTGTTTTTT. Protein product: CASTSLNTGELFF.

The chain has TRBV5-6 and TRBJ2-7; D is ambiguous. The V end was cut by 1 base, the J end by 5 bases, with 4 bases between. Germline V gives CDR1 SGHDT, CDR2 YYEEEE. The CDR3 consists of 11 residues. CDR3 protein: CASSLNNEQYF. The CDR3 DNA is TGTGCCAGCAGCTTGAATAACGAGCAGTACTTC.